This T cell receptor (beta chain) stems from a study of T cells in Graves' hyperthyroidism and ophthalmopathy. Study outcomes and limitations: Peripheral blood also featured most of the thyroid clonotypes expanded above 0.001. Prediction of ophthalmopathy progression came a median approximately 6.5 months pre-onset.

The CDR3 is 12 amino acids. Trimming removed 6 bases from V and 7 bases from J, with 12 bases in between. Hyperthyroidism, newly diagnosed and lasting under 2 months, affected patients aged 18 to 65. A sample of blood taken at first hyperthyroidism diagnosis preceded any ophthalmopathy symptoms. RNA transcripts gave rise to amplified TCR beta CDR3 regions. First-round RT-PCR of the TCR CDR3 relied on the HTBI primer set. TCRdb recomputed calls from the multiplex PCR reads with MiXCR, one row per CDR3 protein. The sample includes approximately 260,000 distinct CDR3 sequences, roughly 15% of them seen just once. Turning to this clonotype: Its target is not known.

This TCR derives from a woman aged 50 to 60 with Graves' hyperthyroidism that later progressed to Graves' ophthalmopathy. Sequencing was carried out using blood. The gene calls are TRBV12-3 or TRBV12-4 and TRBJ1-1; possible D gene TRBD1, 6 bases. The DNA of the CDR3 is TGTGCCAGCAGCCAAGGACAGATTGAAGCTTTCTTT. This codes for CASSQGQIEAFF.